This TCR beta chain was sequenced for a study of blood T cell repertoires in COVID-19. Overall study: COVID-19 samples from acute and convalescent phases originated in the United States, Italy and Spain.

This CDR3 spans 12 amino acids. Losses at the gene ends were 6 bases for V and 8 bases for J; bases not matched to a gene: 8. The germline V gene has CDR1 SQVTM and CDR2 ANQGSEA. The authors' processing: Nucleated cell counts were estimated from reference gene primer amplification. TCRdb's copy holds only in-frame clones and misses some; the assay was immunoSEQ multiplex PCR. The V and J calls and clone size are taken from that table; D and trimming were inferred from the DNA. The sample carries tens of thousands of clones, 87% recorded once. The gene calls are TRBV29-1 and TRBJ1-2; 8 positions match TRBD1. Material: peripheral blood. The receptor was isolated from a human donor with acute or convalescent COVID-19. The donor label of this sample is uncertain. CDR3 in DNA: TGCAGCGTAAAGACAGGGGTGGGCGGCTACACCTTC. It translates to CSVKTGVGGYTF.